This TCR beta chain stems from a study of T cells in Graves' hyperthyroidism and ophthalmopathy (dated 2019 in TCRdb). About the study as a whole: Peripheral blood was collected at initial diagnosis, before any treatment. A discovery cohort of fewer than 110 patients, about 44 with Graves' ophthalmopathy and approximately 55 with stable Graves' hyperthyroidism, was used to find distinguishing TCR V-J signatures. An independent validation cohort of 18 to 20 hyperthyroidism patients and 17 patients who later progressed to ophthalmopathy tested prospective prediction of ophthalmopathy. For training and testing, the 80 to 100 patients in the discovery cohort were randomly divided in a 7:3 ratio. In several Graves' hyperthyroidism patients, the study also compared T-cell repertoires from thyroid tissue with T-cell repertoires from blood. After blood sampling, hyperthyroidism patients were treated with methimazole at a starting dose of 30 mg daily, and ophthalmopathy patients were treated with high-dose intravenous methylprednisolone. TCR Vbeta CDR3 sequencing of fewer than 150 peripheral blood samples (over 40 ophthalmopathy, about 75 hyperthyroidism and about 17 progressor patients) is reported in the paper. Study-wide conclusions, independent of this receptor: In cross-validation, a model built on a 13 V-J signature told ophthalmopathy apart from stable hyperthyroidism with approximately 90% sensitivity and 81% to 82% specificity, and in testing the same model reached 80%/75%. Most expanded thyroid clonotypes (frequency above 0.001) were also detected in blood, suggesting blood repertoires may reflect thyroid immune responses. Sample size was not statistically predetermined, and blinding of investigators to group allocation was not performed. During validation, the model predicted progression to ophthalmopathy a median of about 5.9 months ahead of onset, with approximately 71% sensitivity and 72% to 80% specificity.

Ophthalmopathy patients had moderately to severely active disease, with a Clinical Activity Score of 3 or more, a NOSPECS grade of 4 or more, and a disease duration of less than 3 months. Patients with uncontrolled infections, other autoimmune diseases, pregnancy or lactation were excluded. Diagnoses were established on the basis of clinical symptoms, serum thyroxine and TRAb, thyroid ultrasound, and orbital computed tomography. PBMCs were isolated from around 10 ml of fresh peripheral blood by Ficoll-Paque density gradient centrifugation. Trizol reagent was used to extract total RNA, and RNA quality was then checked on an Agilent 2100 Bioanalyzer. Deletion took 0 bases off V and 6 bases off J, with a span of 6 bases between the germline ends. CDR1 SGDLS and CDR2 YYNGEE are derived from the germline V gene. Inclusive of the bounding cysteine and phenylalanine, the CDR3 is 12 residues long. This entry keeps only the CDR3 DNA: 36 bases, framed from base 1.

This clonotype was seen many times. It has no known antigen specificity. One base away lies a much larger clone, so this may be a sequencing read error. Amplification of TCR beta CDR3 regions was carried out from RNA transcripts. A first-round RT-PCR of the TCR CDR3 used the HTBI primer set with the Qiagen OneStep RT-PCR kit. Libraries were constructed in a second round of multiplex PCR, after which size selection and purification were carried out. The libraries were sequenced on an Illumina HiSeq2000 using paired-end 100 bp reads. As for how the authors treated the data: SOAPnuke was used to process the raw data, removing reads that contained adapters or uncalled bases, had a mean Phred below 15, or lacked an exact match to the constant primer or identifier. High-quality paired reads were merged using COPE v1.2.5, and each unique nucleotide sequence was defined as a clonotype. MiTCR v1.1 was used to align clonotypes to the IMGT TRBV, TRBD and TRBJ reference segments. Analysis was restricted to V-J combinations with a frequency above 0.0001, which covered about 99% of repertoires. The TCS score was defined as F50 (clonal expansion) divided by E x V (chaos), with BLOSUM62-based TCRdist calculated between CDR3 peptides within each V-J. Welch's t-statistics and random forest reduced around 520 V-J features to 10 to 15, which were used in a naive Bayes classifier (R e1071). TCRdb redid the processing of the public reads, applying fastp at Q25 and MiXCR, and retained in-frame beta chains. Each CDR3 protein gets just one entry, which takes the most common genes and DNA from the rows behind it. What appears here as the V and J calls and clone size reflects TCRdb's work, not the paper's. The sample profile shows around 520,000 distinct CDR3 sequences; about 24% of them were found once. Roughly 10% of the sample is held by the ten biggest clonotypes.

The source of this sequence is a woman aged 25 to 39 with Graves' ophthalmopathy. This chain is built from TRBV9 and TRBJ1-1, and perhaps TRBD1 as D gene, on 5 matching bases. Sequencing input: blood. CDR3 protein: CASSVAGPEAFF. The DNA reads as follows: TGTGCCAGCAGCGTAGCAGGGCCTGAAGCTTTCTTT.